This TCR beta chain was identified during a study of response to subunit inactivated influenza vaccine. TCRdb passed the RT-PCR reads through MiXCR, listing each CDR3 protein once. In the table there are some 480,000 distinct CDR3 sequences, around 9.9% of which are singletons. With regard to this clonotype: What it binds is unknown.

V was cut by 5 bases and J by 3 bases, with 7 bases left in between. The CDR3 is 12 amino acids. Per germline, CDR1 SGHTA and CDR2 FQGNSA. General study findings and limits: Researchers suggested that each seasonal influenza vaccination recruits few new T cells.

The sample here was PBMCs from blood, taken about 6 weeks after vaccination. The V gene is TRBV7-2, the J gene TRBJ1-2, with D uncertain. This TCR was sampled from a man in his fifties who received an inactivated influenza vaccine. The CDR3 spells CASSQHDYGYTF. In nucleotides, the CDR3 is TGTGCCAGCAGCCAGCATGACTATGGCTACACCTTC. Variable domain in full (rest from reference TRBV7-2 and TRBJ1-2): GAGVSQSPSNKVTEKGKDVELRCDPISGHTALYWYRQSLGQGLEFLIYFQGNSAPDKSGLPSDRFSAERTGGSVSTLTIQRTQQEDSAVYLCASSQHDYGYTFGSGTRLTVV.